The 28 T cell receptor beta chains below all came from one sample that was sequenced in a study of T cells in Graves' hyperthyroidism and ophthalmopathy. Researchers amplified the TCR beta CDR3 regions from RNA transcripts. First-round RT-PCR with HTBI primers amplified the TCR CDR3 region. TCRdb analysed the multiplex PCR reads with MiXCR anew, one entry per CDR3 protein. The table lists about 580,000 distinct CDR3 sequences, 14% of them singletons. Sequencing used blood. Source of these receptors: a woman aged 25 to 45 with Graves' hyperthyroidism that later progressed to Graves' ophthalmopathy.

On this clonotype: This could be a read error, since a much larger clone is one nucleotide away. The V gene is TRBV6-5, the J gene TRBJ2-3, with no clear D. The V gene lost 1 base and the J gene lost 11 bases, with 13 bases spanning the gap. Germline V gene lookup returns CDR1 MNHEY and CDR2 SVGAGI. The CDR3 is made up of 13 amino acids. For the CDR3, the DNA is TGTGCCAGCAGTTACTACTCAACAGCGATGCAGTATTTT. As protein: CASSYYSTAMQYF.

This clonotype occurred many times. The chain joins TRBV10-3 to TRBJ2-3; 9 nucleotides match TRBD1. V lost 7 bases to trimming and J lost 4 bases; unmatched junction nucleotides: 9. The CDR3 is 15 amino acids. Germline V gene sequence: CDR1 ENHRY, CDR2 SYGVKD. The CDR3 loop is CAITGQGGTSDTQYF. The CDR3 DNA follows: TGTGCCATCACGGGACAGGGTGGGACCTCAGATACGCAGTATTTT.

This clonotype was picked up many times. The chain recombines TRBV12-3 or TRBV12-4 with TRBJ2-7, with a tentative D call TRBD2 (6 bases). CDR3 length: 13 amino acids. Trimming removed 7 bases from V and 7 bases from J, with 17 bases in between. CDR3 sequence reads: CASKALGEDEQYF. The CDR3 nucleotides are TGTGCCAGCAAGGCCTTGGGGGAGGATGAGCAGTACTTC.

In this sample, this clonotype turned up many times. This chain uses TRBV12-3 or TRBV12-4 with TRBJ1-5; 7 bases are shared with TRBD1. The CDR3 is 14 amino acids. Losses at the gene ends were 6 bases for V and 7 bases for J; bases not matched to a gene: 9. DNA of the CDR3: TGTGCCAGCAGGGTGAACAGGGGCTTGCAGCCCCAGCATTTT. Translation gives CASRVNRGLQPQHF.

As regards this clonotype: An end of the junction differs from the germline gene, which may be a read error. The genes are TRBV5-1 and TRBJ2-7, with TRBD1 identical over 9 bases. The CDR3 contains 14 residues. CDR1 is SGHRS and CDR2 is YFSETQ in the germline V gene. CDR3 in amino acids: CASSSGTGSNERYF. CDR3 sequence (DNA): TGCGCCAGCAGCTCGGGGACAGGGTCGAACGAGCGGTACTTC.

This clonotype was seen ten or more times. The chain combines TRBV28 with TRBJ2-5, with 11 bases identical to TRBD1. The CDR3 has 16 residues. The germline V gene encodes CDR1 MDHEN and CDR2 SYDVKM. Unmatched junction bases numbered 5, after V lost 4 bases and J lost 1 base. Here the CDR3 reads CASSSPGTGGQETQYF. The DNA of the CDR3 is TGTGCCAGCAGTTCTCCCGGGACAGGGGGCCAAGAGACCCAGTACTTC.

This clonotype was detected ten times or more. The chain is built from TRBV18 and TRBJ1-5; TRBD1 matches 8 bases. V gave up 3 bases and J gave up 3 bases; unmatched junction bases: 4. The germline V gene has CDR1 KGHSH and CDR2 LQKENI. CDR3 length: 15 amino acids. CDR3 protein: CASSPQGQDNQPQHF. CDR3 sequence (DNA): TGTGCCAGCTCACCGCAGGGACAGGACAATCAGCCCCAGCATTTT.

The rearrangement joins TRBV9 to TRBJ1-2; 10 nucleotides line up with TRBD1. Germline CDR1 reads SGDLS; CDR2 reads YYNGEE. This CDR3 is built from 14 residues. Germline trimming cut 5 bases from V and 8 bases from J; bases unmatched to any gene: 9. This CDR3 reads CASRETGGAEGYTF. The CDR3, as DNA: TGTGCCAGCAGGGAGACAGGGGGCGCGGAAGGCTACACCTTC.

There are many counts of this clonotype. The chain combines TRBV20-1 with TRBJ2-1, with 8 bases fitting TRBD1. The junction had 3 bases not matched to a gene; V was cut back by 5 bases and J by 0 bases. From germline, CDR1 is DFQATT and CDR2 SNEGSKA (reference sequence). This CDR3 contains 14 residues. The CDR3 sequence is CSAFGQGSYNEQFF. CDR3 bases: TGCAGTGCTTTTGGACAGGGCTCCTACAATGAGCAGTTCTTC.

The chain links TRBV24-1 to TRBJ2-1; D assignment may be TRBD1 or TRBD2 (5 bases each). The CDR3 extends over 16 amino acids. V lost 3 bases, J lost 2 bases, and 13 bases lay in between. In germline, CDR1 is KGHDR, CDR2 SFDVKD. The CDR3 nucleotides are TGTGCCACCAGTGATCACCTGGGGACGGCCTACAATGAGCAGTTCTTC. This codes for CATSDHLGTAYNEQFF.

This clonotype showed up just a few times. This sequence joins TRBV10-3 and TRBJ2-5; 10 bases are a match to TRBD2. Germline values: CDR1 ENHRY, CDR2 SYGVKD. V lost 4 bases to trimming and J lost 3 bases; unmatched junction nucleotides: 2. The CDR3 totals 14 residues. As DNA, the CDR3 is TGTGCCATCAGTGTCGGACTAGCGGAAGAGACCCAGTACTTC. Protein sequence: CAISVGLAEETQYF.

V usage is TRBV5-1 and J usage is TRBJ1-2; D is uncertain. In germline, CDR1 is SGHRS, CDR2 YFSETQ. Trimming shortened V by 0 bases and J by 1 base, and 7 bases separated the two germline ends. The CDR3 runs 14 residues. The CDR3: CASSLAGDNYGYTF. The CDR3 DNA follows: TGCGCCAGCAGCTTGGCTGGTGATAACTATGGCTACACCTTC. Filled out from reference TRBV5-1 and TRBJ1-2, the complete variable domain reads KAGVTQTPRYLIKTRGQQVTLSCSPISGHRSVSWYQQTPGQGLQFLFEYFSETQRNKGNFPGRFSGRQFSNSRSEMNVSTLELGDSALYLCASSLAGDNYGYTFGSGTRLTVV.

Many counts were recorded for this clonotype. The chain joins TRBV7-9 to TRBJ2-3; no definite D call. This CDR3 is 15 amino acids long. Trimming removed 5 bases from V and 0 bases from J, with 12 bases in between. Germline loops: CDR1 SEHNR, CDR2 FQNEAQ (reference sequence). CDR3 DNA: TGTGCCAGCAGCCCACGTGAGCTTAGCACAGATACGCAGTATTTT. Translation gives CASSPRELSTDTQYF.

The chain combines TRBV10-3 with TRBJ2-3; tentative D call: TRBD2 (6 bases). The CDR3 is 19 amino acids. The germline V and J ends were trimmed by 2 bases and 0 bases, with 21 bases remaining between them. Germline V gives CDR1 ENHRY, CDR2 SYGVKD. The CDR3 reads CAISEREPSNLDSTDTQYF. The CDR3 nucleotides read TGTGCCATCAGTGAGCGGGAGCCTTCTAATCTAGATAGCACAGATACGCAGTATTTT.

In its sample, this clonotype was seen a few times. At one end the junction does not follow the germline gene, possibly because of a read error. The chain is built from TRBV14 and TRBJ1-1; the D is unclear. The CDR3 is made up of 12 amino acids. The V gene's germline CDR1 is SGHDN and CDR2 FVKESK. CDR3 residues: CASSQASSSSVF. The CDR3 DNA reads as TGTGCCAGCAGCCAAGCCTCCTCAAGCTCTGTCTTT.

This clonotype was seen many times. The rearrangement joins TRBV24-1 to TRBJ2-3; no clear D gene. Germline V gives CDR1 KGHDR, CDR2 SFDVKD. Trimming pared 0 bases from V and 3 bases from J, leaving 6 bases between. This CDR3 contains 14 residues. CDR3 amino acids: CATSDLQGTDTQYF. The CDR3 DNA reads TGTGCCACCAGTGATTTGCAAGGAACAGATACGCAGTATTTT.

This clonotype has a count of ten or more. The genes are TRBV18 and TRBJ1-1; TRBD1 agrees at 11 bases. Germline CDR1 KGHSH, CDR2 LQKENI. V was clipped by 6 bases and J by 11 bases; unmatched bases: 11. This CDR3 is 14 amino acids long. The CDR3 region is CASSPGQGESSAFF. In DNA form, the CDR3 reads TGTGCCAGCTCCCCGGGACAGGGGGAGTCGTCGGCTTTCTTT.

In its sample, this clonotype was seen many times. The rearrangement uses TRBV11-2 and TRBJ2-7, with 12 bases that match TRBD2. This CDR3 contains 14 residues. Germline-derived CDR1 and CDR2 are SGHAT and FQNNGV. The V and J ends lost 6 bases and 3 bases, in that order; junction bases with no gene match: 3. CDR3 in amino acids: CASRRLAGVYEQYF. CDR3 nucleotides: TGTGCCAGCAGACGACTAGCGGGAGTCTACGAGCAGTACTTC.

The gene calls are TRBV19 and TRBJ1-2, with D possibly matching TRBD1 (6 bases). V lost 5 bases, J lost 0 bases, and 16 bases lay in between. The CDR3 loop spans 16 amino acids. In germline, CDR1 is LNHDA, CDR2 SQIVND (reference sequence). The CDR3 DNA sequence: TGTGCCAGTAGTCAATCTGGGGGCAGAGCTAACTATGGCTACACCTTC. As protein: CASSQSGGRANYGYTF.

This clonotype has ten or more counts. This sequence joins TRBV6-2 or TRBV6-3 and TRBJ2-3; perhaps TRBD2 as D (5 bases). Trimming shortened V by 0 bases and J by 10 bases, and 11 bases separated the two germline ends. The CDR3 is 13 amino acids. CDR1 is MNHEY, CDR2 SVGEGT, per germline. CDR3 sequence reads: CASSYSRAGPQYF. The CDR3 coding sequence is TGTGCCAGCAGTTACTCGAGGGCGGGTCCGCAGTATTTT.

This clonotype came up many times. Here the CDR3 DNA reads TGTGCCTGGAGTGTAGGCGGGAGGGGCACAGATACGCAGTATTTT. Protein product: CAWSVGGRGTDTQYF. The rearrangement links TRBV30 to TRBJ2-3; TRBD2 matches 9 bases. The CDR3 runs to 15 residues. CDR1 and CDR2 (germline): GTSNPN, SVGIG (reference sequence). Trimming cost V 0 bases and J 1 base; bases outside gene matches: 2.

The rearrangement joins TRBV12-5 to TRBJ1-1; possibly TRBD1 for D (6 bases). V was trimmed by 0 bases and J by 0 bases, leaving 20 bases between them. Germline assignment: CDR1 LGHNT and CDR2 FRNRAP. CDR3 length equals 19 residues. CDR3 bases: TGTGCTAGTGGTTTGGTAAGGGGGTCTCATCTCCCTATGAACACTGAAGCTTTCTTT. Residues: CASGLVRGSHLPMNTEAFF.

This clonotype came up many times. V and J are TRBV20-1 and TRBJ1-6, with a tentative D call TRBD1 (5 bases). The V and J ends lost 5 bases and 8 bases respectively, with 19 bases between them. Per the germline V gene, CDR1 is DFQATT and CDR2 is SNEGSKA (reference sequence). This CDR3 has 15 amino acids. CDR3 residues: CSADGTAGLHSPLHF. CDR3 coding DNA: TGCAGTGCTGACGGGACGGCCGGGCTCCATTCACCCCTCCACTTT.

This clonotype occurred many times. The V and J genes are TRBV2 and TRBJ1-5; possibly TRBD1 for D (5 bases). The CDR3 length is 16 residues. The germline CDR1 and CDR2 sequences are SNHLY and FYNNEI. Trimming removed 8 bases from V and 1 base from J, with 18 bases in between. The CDR3 bases are TGTGCCAGCCTTCCACGGGGCGGTTTAAGCAATCAGCCCCAGCATTTT. It codes for CASLPRGGLSNQPQHF.

This clonotype has a count of ten or more. This chain connects TRBV10-3 to TRBJ1-5, with D tentatively TRBD1 (6 bases). V lost 4 bases and J lost 0, with 16 bases in between. This CDR3 has 17 amino acids. The germline gives CDR1 ENHRY, CDR2 SYGVKD. CDR3 protein: CAISAEQGGYSNQPQHF. In DNA, the CDR3 is TGTGCCATCAGTGCCGAACAGGGCGGGTATAGCAATCAGCCCCAGCATTTT.

This clonotype has at least ten counts. The chain uses TRBV11-2 and TRBJ2-3; unclear D gene. V was pared by 4 bases and J by 2 bases, with 7 bases between. Germline assignment: CDR1 SGHAT and CDR2 FQNNGV. The CDR3 is 13 amino acids. This CDR3 is CASSSPITDTQYF. CDR3 coding DNA: TGTGCCAGCAGCTCTCCCATCACAGATACGCAGTATTTT.

The chain carries TRBV20-1 and TRBJ2-2; no definite D call. Trimming stripped 7 bases from V and 0 bases from J, with 6 bases between. Germline V CDR1 and CDR2: DFQATT, SNEGSKA (reference sequence). The CDR3 contains 12 residues. The CDR3 DNA follows: TGCAGTGTTATGGCGAACACCGGGGAGCTGTTTTTT. Translation: CSVMANTGELFF.

At least ten counts were recorded for this clonotype. This chain links TRBV6-1 with TRBJ1-2; D not resolved. Trimming shortened V by 5 bases and J by 7 bases, and 11 bases separated the two germline ends. The length of the CDR3 is 12 residues. Germline loops: CDR1 MNHNS, CDR2 SASEGT. The CDR3 DNA follows: TGTGCCAGCAGTCGTCCCCGTTCTGGCTACACCTTC. It specifies CASSRPRSGYTF.